This TCR beta chain was recovered during a study of T cells after yellow fever vaccination. The overall study: Preparation of fractions with low cell numbers was performed using SMART-Seq v4 Ultra Low Input. Overall study findings and caveats: Post-booster repertoires contained most primary-vaccination clones again (96% CD4, 85% to 90% CD8). Contamination of FACS-sorted repertoires by abundant clonotypes from the bulk population could occur.

A remark on this clonotype: Antigen unknown.

MiXCR was run by TCRdb on the 5' RACE reads, yielding one entry per CDR3 protein. Of 450,000 to 600,000 distinct CDR3 sequences in the sample, approximately 16% are singletons; the top ten hold roughly 17%. The germline V and J ends were trimmed by 2 bases and 2 bases, with 11 bases remaining between them. The germline V gene encodes CDR1 SGHDT and CDR2 YYEEEE. The CDR3 is 14 amino acids. This specimen was PBMCs, taken about 5 days after the first yellow fever vaccination. The sequence was collected from a man aged 18-30 years who received the YFV17D yellow fever vaccine. The chain links TRBV5-6 to TRBJ2-7; weak D call: TRBD2 (5 bases). The CDR3 protein is CASSLERETYEQYF. CDR3 coding DNA: TGTGCCAGCAGCTTAGAGAGGGAAACCTACGAGCAGTACTTC.